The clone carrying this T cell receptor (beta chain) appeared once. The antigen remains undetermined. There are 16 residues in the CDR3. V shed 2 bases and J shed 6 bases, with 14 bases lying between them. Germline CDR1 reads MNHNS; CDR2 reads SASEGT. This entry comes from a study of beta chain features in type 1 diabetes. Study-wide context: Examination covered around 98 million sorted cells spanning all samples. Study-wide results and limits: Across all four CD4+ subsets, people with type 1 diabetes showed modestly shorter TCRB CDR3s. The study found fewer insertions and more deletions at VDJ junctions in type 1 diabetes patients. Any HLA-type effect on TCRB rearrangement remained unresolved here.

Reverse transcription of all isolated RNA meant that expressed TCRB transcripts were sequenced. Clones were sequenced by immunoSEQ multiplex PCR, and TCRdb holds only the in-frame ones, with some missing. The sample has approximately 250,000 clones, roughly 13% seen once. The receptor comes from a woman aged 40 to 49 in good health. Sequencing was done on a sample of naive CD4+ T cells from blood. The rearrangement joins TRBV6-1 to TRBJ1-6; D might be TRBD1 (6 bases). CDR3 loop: CASSEIQGRGNSPLHF. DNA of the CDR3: TGTGCCAGCAGTGAAATACAGGGACGAGGTAATTCACCCCTCCACTTT.